The 20 T cell receptor delta chains listed next were all sequenced from one sample in a study of γδ T cells in repeated Plasmodium falciparum infection. Vgamma9/Vdelta2+ and Vdelta2-negative gammadelta T cells were flow-sorted from PBMC for bulk sequencing. TCRdb re-called the multiplex PCR reads through CATT. Of some 100,000 delta-chain clones in the sample, more than 1.4% were seen once. Sequencing input: gamma-delta T cells from blood. These receptors were taken from a pool of human donors (malaria-infected and uninfected, not separated).

This clone was detected only a few times. This likely came from a read error, as a far larger clone is one base away. Other DNA sequences in this specimen translate into the identical CDR3. The chain carries TRDV1 and TRDJ1; a possible D gene is TRDD2 (7 bases). TCRdb supplies no J gene; here it was assigned by aligning the nucleotide sequence to germline. The CDR3 is 25 amino acids. CDR1 is TSWWSYY, CDR2 QGS, per germline. The CDR3 spells CALGGQFLRRRIQHSGGGGDDKLIF. CDR3 coding DNA: TGTGCCCTTGGGGGCCAATTCCTACGCCGGAGGATCCAACACTCAGGGGGAGGGGGGGACGATAAACTCATCTTT.

Worth noting for this clone: A far bigger clonotype differs at one base, so this is likely a read error. This chain joins TRDV1 and TRDJ1; TRDD3 agrees at 13 bases. Matching the DNA to germline supplied the J gene, which TCRdb does not give. Per germline, CDR1 TSWWSYY and CDR2 QGS. CDR3 size: 23 residues. V lost 6 bases to trimming and J lost 0 bases; unmatched junction nucleotides: 25. The CDR3 DNA follows: TGTGCTCTTGGAGAATTGGCCTTCCTTGACTGGGGGATACGGGATGAGTACACCGATAAACTCATCTTT. Translation: CALGELAFLDWGIRDEYTDKLIF.

CDR3 region: CALGEKACLLTGGRAGRYTDKLIF. The CDR3, as DNA: TGTGCTCTTGGGGAGAAGGCCTGCCTACTAACTGGGGGACGTGCCGGTAGGTACACCGATAAACTCATCTTT. This sequence joins TRDV1 and TRDJ1, with TRDD3 matching over 9 bases. Germline assignment: CDR1 TSWWSYY and CDR2 QGS. Trimming removed 3 bases from V and 0 bases from J; junction bases left unmatched: 29. The CDR3 totals 24 residues.

This clone was observed many times. Distinct nucleotide sequences in the sample also encode this CDR3. CDR3 residues: CALGPGLPAPLTAQLFF. The CDR3 region has the DNA TGTGCTCTTGGCCCCGGCCTTCCTGCTCCTTTGACAGCACAACTCTTCTTT. The chain links TRDV1 to TRDJ2; 7 nucleotides agree with TRDD2. The CDR3 length is 17 residues. In germline, CDR1 is TSWWSYY, CDR2 QGS. V lost 6 bases to trimming and J lost 0 bases; unmatched junction nucleotides: 10.

This clone has just a few counts. The protein TCRdb lists belongs to a much larger clone and differs from this DNA's translation at residue 9, which points to a read error; the protein shown is made from the DNA. The V call is TRDV2, the J call TRDJ2; possibly TRDD3 for D (6 bases). The CDR3 covers 15 residues. The V gene lost 2 bases and the J gene lost 5 bases, with 14 bases spanning the gap. Germline V gene data show CDR1 as GEAIGNYY and CDR2 as EKD. The CDR3 DNA sequence: TGTGCCTGTGACAACGTGGGGATTTGTACAGCACAACTCTTCTTT. The encoded protein is CACDNVGICTAQLFF.

This clone was picked up a small number of times. The TCRdb protein, from a much larger clone, departs from this DNA's translation at residue 10, likely by read error; the protein shown derives from the DNA. The gene calls are TRDV1 and TRDJ1; D uncertain. The J gene, missing from TCRdb, was assigned here through DNA to germline matching. V was shortened by 3 bases and J by 0 bases, with 20 bases between the two germline ends. Germline CDR1 and CDR2: TSWWSYY and QGS. The CDR3 is made up of 18 amino acids. The CDR3 sequence is CALGDFRLSPLYTDKLIF. CDR3 sequence (DNA): TGTGCTCTTGGGGATTTCCGGCTCTCCCCCCTATACACCGATAAACTCATCTTT.

A few counts support this clone. This DNA's translation and the protein TCRdb lists, from a much larger clone, do not match at residue 11, likely due to a read error; the protein shown is translated from the DNA. In nucleotides, the CDR3 is TGTGCTCTTGGGGAAAACTGGGACAAACTCATGGGGTACACCGATAAACTCATCTTT. Translated, it gives CALGENWDKLMGYTDKLIF. V usage is TRDV1 and J usage is TRDJ1, with D possibly TRDD3 on 6 matching bases. The CDR3 loop spans 19 amino acids. Germline V lookup: CDR1 TSWWSYY, CDR2 QGS. V was clipped by 2 bases and J by 0 bases, with 22 bases between them.

This clone was found a few times. TCRdb assigns this DNA the protein of a much larger clone, which departs from its translation at residue 10; this likely reflects a read error, and the protein shown comes from translating the DNA. The chain's CDR3 is CACDLGVSKPIF. In DNA form, the CDR3 reads TGTGCCTGTGATCTGGGGGTTAGTAAACCCATCTTT. V is TRDV2 and J is TRDJ1; 7 nucleotides align to TRDD3. Germline-derived CDR1 and CDR2 are GEAIGNYY and EKD. CDR3 length: 12 amino acids.

As to this clone: TCRdb records a much larger clone's protein for this DNA, with a difference at residue 8 that likely arises from a read error; the protein given is the translation of the DNA. The chain links TRDV1 to TRDJ1; 7 positions agree with TRDD3. TCRdb leaves out the J gene; it was filled in here by matching the DNA to germline. The CDR3 contains 24 residues. Trimming cost V 0 bases and J 0 bases; bases outside gene matches: 28. Germline V gives CDR1 TSWWSYY, CDR2 QGS. The CDR3 sequence: CALGELDLCQPKRGDILNTDKLIF. CDR3 DNA: TGTGCTCTTGGGGAACTTGATCTCTGCCAACCTAAACGCGGGGATATATTGAACACCGATAAACTCATCTTT.

Regarding this clone: This is likely an artifact of a read error, given a far larger clone one base away. Different DNA sequences within this sample yield the same CDR3. The chain links TRDV2 to TRDJ1, with 11 bases lining up with TRDD3. Germline CDR1 GEAIGNYY, CDR2 EKD. The CDR3 extends over 15 amino acids. The CDR3 nucleotides read TGTGCCTGTGACACGCTGGGGGATACATACGATAAGCTCATCTTT. This gives the protein CACDTLGDTYDKLIF.

With regard to this clone: TCRdb's protein, taken from a much larger clone, differs from this DNA's translation at residue 10, likely owing to a read error; the protein displayed comes from the DNA. The CDR3 spells CALDWQDGGPITAQLFF. The CDR3 nucleotides are TGTGCTCTTGATTGGCAGGATGGGGGACCAATAACAGCACAACTCTTCTTT. This chain uses TRDV1 with TRDJ2; TRDD3 matches at 7 bases. The J gene, missing from TCRdb, was assigned here through DNA to germline matching. Germline-derived CDR1 and CDR2 are TSWWSYY and QGS. The CDR3 is 17 residues long. J lost 5 bases, V lost 7 bases, and 16 bases had no gene match.

Concerning this clone itself: TCRdb attributes to this sequence the protein of a much larger clone, which differs from the DNA translation at residue 5; a read error is likely, and the protein displayed is translated from the DNA. The chain has TRDV1 and TRDJ1; 7 positions match TRDD2. The CDR3 contains 21 residues. J was trimmed by 9 bases and V by 4 bases; bases with no gene match: 32. The germline gives CDR1 TSWWSYY, CDR2 QGS. The CDR3 nucleotides are TGTGCTCTTGGGGGTCTTAACCCCCCTTTCCTACACCTGGTGTACCCGATTGAACTCATCTTT. Translated, it gives CALGGLNPPFLHLVYPIELIF.

On this clone: The protein held in TCRdb is that of a much larger clone and does not match this DNA's translation at residue 4, likely because of a read error; the protein shown is translated from the DNA. The V gene is TRDV2, the J gene TRDJ1; 10 bases map to TRDD3. Here the J gene was assigned by germline matching of the DNA, as TCRdb has none. The germline V gene has CDR1 GEAIGNYY and CDR2 EKD. The length of the CDR3 is 15 residues. The J segment lost 0 bases and the V segment lost 7 bases, leaving 7 bases of the junction unmatched. The chain's CDR3 is CAWGGDTENTDKLIF. CDR3 DNA sequence: TGTGCCTGGGGGGGGGATACGGAGAACACCGATAAACTCATCTTT.

In the case of this clone: This probably arose from a read error, given a far larger clone one base away. The chain is built from TRDV1 and TRDJ1; D is perhaps TRDD2 or TRDD3 (5 bases each). TCRdb lists no J gene, so it was determined here by aligning the DNA to germline. Germline-derived CDR1 and CDR2 are TSWWSYY and QGS. The CDR3 sequence is 18 residues long. CDR3 loop: CALGEPYPGIQYTDKLIF. CDR3 nucleotides: TGTGCCCTTGGGGAACCCTACCCCGGGATCCAGTACACCGATAAACTCATCTTT.

This clone occurred a few times. The translation of this DNA and the TCRdb protein of a much larger clone differ at residue 14, probably owing to a read error; the protein shown here is translated from the DNA. The V gene is TRDV1; the J gene was not called; the listed D gene, TRDD3, was not tested against the DNA. CDR1 and CDR2 from the germline V gene are TSWWSYY and QGS. The length of the CDR3 is 15 residues. The CDR3 loop is CALDGGYALRDKLTF. CDR3 DNA sequence: TGTGCTCTCGATGGGGGATACGCGTTGCGGGATAAACTCACCTTT.

This clone was counted ten times or more. The same CDR3 arises from other DNA sequences in this sample as well. This rearrangement joins TRDV1 to TRDJ1, with D possibly TRDD2 on 6 matching bases. CDR1 is TSWWSYY, CDR2 QGS, per germline. CDR3 length: 16 amino acids. Trimming took off 6 bases at V and 1 base at J, with 18 bases between the two ends. The CDR3 is CALGPTEARATDKLIF. The CDR3 region has the DNA TGTGCTCTTGGTCCTACGGAGGCTCGGGCCACCGATAAACTCATCTTT.

With respect to this clone: The TCRdb protein comes from a much larger clone and disagrees with this DNA's translation at residue 13, likely due to a read error; the protein given here is derived from the DNA. The J gene is TRDJ1, the V gene TRDV2, with TRDD3 matching 9 bases. TCRdb does not report a J gene; here it was assigned by matching the DNA to germline references. CDR3 length: 16 residues. J lost 10 bases, V lost 0 bases, and 14 bases had no gene match. The germline CDR1 and CDR2 sequences are GEAIGNYY and EKD. CDR3 region: CACDTGAAGGLGGLIF. In DNA form, the CDR3 reads TGTGCCTGTGACACCGGTGCAGCTGGGGGATTAGGCGGACTCATCTTT.

This clone occurred many times. A much larger clonotype is one base distant, so this may be a read error. The chain carries TRDV2 and TRDJ3, with 7 bases fitting TRDD3. The J gene, missing from TCRdb, was assigned here through DNA to germline matching. This CDR3 region has 16 residues. Per germline, CDR1 GEAIGNYY and CDR2 EKD. CDR3 coding DNA: TGTGCTTGTGACACCTGGGGATACTGGGACACCCGACAGATGTTTTTC. Translation gives CACDTWGYWDTRQMFF.

The sample holds a few counts of this clone. This likely came from a read error, as a far larger clone is one base away. The same CDR3 can be traced to other DNA sequences in this sample. The chain joins TRDV1 to TRDJ1; unclear D gene. Germline matching of the DNA provided the J gene here, since TCRdb leaves it blank. CDR3 size: 15 residues. Looked up from germline, CDR1 is TSWWSYY and CDR2 is QGS. Trimming removed 0 bases at V and 5 bases at J, with 13 bases between. The CDR3 here is CALGELRPGPDKLIF. CDR3 in DNA: TGTGCTCTTGGGGAACTGAGGCCGGGCCCAGATAAACTCATCTTT.

Remarks on this clone: A read error likely explains why the TCRdb protein, taken from a much larger clone, differs from this DNA's translation at residue 6; the protein shown is translated from the DNA. The gene calls are TRDV2 and TRDJ3, with TRDD3 identical over 8 bases. The germline V gene encodes CDR1 GEAIGNYY and CDR2 EKD. V lost 0 bases and J lost 0; bases outside the gene matches: 15. The length of the CDR3 is 22 residues. Here the CDR3 DNA reads TGTGCCTGTGACACCGTATTTGGTACTGGGGGGAAAAGCTCCTGGGACACCCGACAGATGTTTTTC. Protein product: CACDTVFGTGGKSSWDTRQMFF.